These 2 T cell receptor beta chains share one sample of origin, sequenced in a study of radiation and T cells in renal cell carcinoma. Described time point: blood 4 weeks post-SBRT, at nephrectomy. Treatment reported: 15 Gy SBRT to primary tumor, nephrectomy 4 weeks later. Data came from immunoSEQ multiplex PCR; TCRdb stores just in-frame clones and leaves some out. Of 150,000 to 200,000 clones in the sample, about 88% are singletons; the top ten hold around 10%. The specimen was blood, collected from a patient whose treatment included radiotherapy and nephrectomy. All receptors derive from a woman in her forties or fifties with renal cell carcinoma.

The rearrangement links TRBV6-5 to TRBJ1-1; D remains unclear. This CDR3 comprises 11 residues. Germline V lookup: CDR1 MNHEY, CDR2 SVGAGI. V lost 2 bases and J lost 5, with 3 bases in between. This CDR3 is CASSYRTEAFF. CDR3 DNA: TGTGCCAGCAGTTACCGGACTGAAGCTTTCTTT.

V and J are TRBV6-5 and TRBJ1-4; TRBD1 agrees at 7 bases. The CDR3 runs 14 residues. Germline CDR1 is MNHEY and CDR2 is SVGAGI. The ends lost 6 bases at V and 11 bases at J; junction bases unmatched: 12. The CDR3 coding sequence is TGTGCCAGCAGACAAGATTTACAGGGGAATAAACTGTTTTTT. Translating gives CASRQDLQGNKLFF.